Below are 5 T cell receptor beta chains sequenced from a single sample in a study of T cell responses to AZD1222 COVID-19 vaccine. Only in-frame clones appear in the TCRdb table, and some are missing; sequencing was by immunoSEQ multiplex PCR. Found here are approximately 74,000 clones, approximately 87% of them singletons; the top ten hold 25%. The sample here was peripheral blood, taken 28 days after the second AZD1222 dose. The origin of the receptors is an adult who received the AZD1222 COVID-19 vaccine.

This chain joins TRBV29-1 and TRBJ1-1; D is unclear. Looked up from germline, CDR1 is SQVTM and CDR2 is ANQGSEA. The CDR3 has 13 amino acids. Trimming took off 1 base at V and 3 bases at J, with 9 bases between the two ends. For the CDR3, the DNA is TGCAGCGTTGAAGGAACGCTCTACACTGAAGCTTTCTTT. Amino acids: CSVEGTLYTEAFF.

CDR3 sequence reads: CASSLDIGATDTQYF. The CDR3 region has the DNA TGTGCCAGCAGCTTAGATATCGGGGCTACAGATACGCAGTATTTT. V gene TRBV11-3 combines with J gene TRBJ2-3, with D possibly called TRBD1 or TRBD2 (5 bases each). Trimming cost V 0 bases and J 3 bases, with 10 bases left between them. Germline loops: CDR1 SGHNT, CDR2 YENEEA. This CDR3 is 15 amino acids long.

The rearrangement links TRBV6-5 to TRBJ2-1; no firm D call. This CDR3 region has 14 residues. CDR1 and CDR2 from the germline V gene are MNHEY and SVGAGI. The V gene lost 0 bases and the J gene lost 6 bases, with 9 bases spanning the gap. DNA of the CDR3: TGTGCCAGCAGTTACTCGATGTCAGCCAATGAGCAGTTCTTC. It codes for CASSYSMSANEQFF.

The CDR3 here is CSVGQAGNTEAFF. The CDR3 nucleotides read TGCAGCGTAGGACAGGCGGGGAACACTGAAGCTTTCTTT. The chain links TRBV29-1 to TRBJ1-1; 7 nucleotides align to TRBD1. Germline CDR1 SQVTM, CDR2 ANQGSEA. There are 13 residues in the CDR3. J lost 1 base, V lost 6 bases, and 5 bases had no gene match.

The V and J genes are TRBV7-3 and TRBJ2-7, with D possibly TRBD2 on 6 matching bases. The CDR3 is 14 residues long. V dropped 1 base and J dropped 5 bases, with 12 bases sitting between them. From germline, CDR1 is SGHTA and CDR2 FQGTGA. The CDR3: CASSLRRGSNEQYF. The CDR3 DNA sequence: TGTGCCAGCAGCTTAAGGCGGGGTAGCAACGAGCAGTACTTC.